Shown below are 10 T cell receptor beta chains from a single sample sequenced in a study of OX40 agonist ivuxolimab in advanced cancers. Assay: immunoSEQ multiplex PCR; the TCRdb copy retains only in-frame clones and omits some. This sample has roughly 60,000 clones, with roughly nine tenths found just once. Sequenced material: CD4+ or CD8+ T cells sorted from blood, taken in a trial of the OX40 agonist ivuxolimab. These receptors were obtained from an adult with an advanced solid tumor such as melanoma, head and neck, liver or kidney cancer.

The chain links TRBV4-3 to TRBJ1-1; no definite D call. The V gene's germline CDR1 is LGHNA and CDR2 YSLEER. The CDR3 is made up of 13 amino acids. The V end was cut by 1 base, the J end by 7 bases, with 10 bases between. Here the CDR3 DNA reads TGCGCCAGCAGCCAAGCCCAACAGATTGAAGCTTTCTTT. Encoded protein: CASSQAQQIEAFF.

The rearrangement joins TRBV4-2 to TRBJ2-5; maybe TRBD2 (7 bases). V was cut by 6 bases and J by 5 bases, with 19 bases left in between. This CDR3 is built from 15 residues. CDR1 and CDR2 (germline): LGHNA, YNFKEQ. The CDR3 is CASRGGAGVGETQYF. CDR3 bases: TGTGCCAGCAGGGGGGGGGCCGGGGTTGGGGAGACCCAGTACTTC.

This chain links TRBV28 with TRBJ2-2; the D gene is possibly TRBD1 (5 bases). Germline assignment: CDR1 MDHEN and CDR2 SYDVKM. The germline V and J ends were trimmed by 6 bases and 0 bases, with 11 bases remaining between them. This CDR3 has 15 amino acids. Here the CDR3 DNA reads TGTGCCAGCAGCCTTGACAGAACGAACACCGGGGAGCTGTTTTTT. It specifies CASSLDRTNTGELFF.

The genes are TRBV15 and TRBJ2-7, with D unresolved. Germline V lookup: CDR1 LNHNV, CDR2 YYDKDF (reference sequence). Between the trimmed V and J ends, which lost 3 bases and 3 bases, there was a span of 18 bases. This CDR3 comprises 16 residues. The CDR3 nucleotides read TGTGCCACCAGCAGGGGGATGGGAAACCTCCACTACGAGCAGTACTTC. Protein product: CATSRGMGNLHYEQYF. Drawing the rest from reference TRBV15 and TRBJ2-7, the complete variable domain is DAMVIQNPRYQVTQFGKPVTLSCSQTLNHNVMYWYQQKSSQAPKLLFHYYDKDFNNEADTPDNFQSRRPNTSFCFLDIRSPGLGDTAMYLCATSRGMGNLHYEQYFGPGTRLTVT.

The gene calls are TRBV9 and TRBJ2-6; 11 nucleotides match TRBD1. Germline CDR1 reads SGDLS; CDR2 reads YYNGEE. The trim removed 0 bases at V and 3 bases at J, leaving 5 bases unmatched. The CDR3 covers 18 residues. CDR3 amino acids: CASSVAGTGGNGANVLTF. DNA of the CDR3: TGTGCCAGCAGCGTAGCCGGGACAGGGGGGAATGGGGCCAACGTCCTGACTTTC.

This clone is medium-sized in the sample. The rearrangement links TRBV7-9 to TRBJ2-7; D might be TRBD1 (5 bases). Trimming took off 2 bases at V and 0 bases at J, with 14 bases between the two ends. The CDR3 spans 16 residues. In germline, CDR1 is SEHNR, CDR2 FQNEAQ (reference sequence). The CDR3 is CASSLSRVGNSYEQYF. CDR3 bases: TGTGCCAGCAGCTTATCCAGGGTTGGTAACTCCTACGAGCAGTACTTC.

This clone was seen once. The chain carries TRBV19 and TRBJ2-7, with 9 bases identical to TRBD1. Unmatched junction bases numbered 6, after V lost 0 bases and J lost 0 bases. This CDR3 contains 17 residues. CDR1 is LNHDA, CDR2 SQIVND, per germline (reference sequence). The CDR3 DNA is TGTGCCAGTAGTATAGAAGGGACAGGGCCGAGCTCCTACGAGCAGTACTTC. It specifies CASSIEGTGPSSYEQYF.

This sequence joins TRBV7-8 and TRBJ2-5; TRBD1 matches 9 bases. From germline, CDR1 is SGHVS and CDR2 FQNEAQ. Trimming cost V 5 bases and J 3 bases; bases outside gene matches: 4. The CDR3 is 14 amino acids. CDR3 sequence (DNA): TGTGCCAGCAGCCCCGGGACAGGGAAAGAGACCCAGTACTTC. Its protein product is CASSPGTGKETQYF.

This chain joins TRBV18 and TRBJ2-2; possibly TRBD2 for D (5 bases). Trimming took 7 bases from V and 0 from J, leaving 9 bases between them. The CDR3 loop spans 14 amino acids. Germline-derived CDR1 and CDR2 are KGHSH and LQKENI. CDR3 region: CASFTGTNTGELFF. CDR3 nucleotides: TGTGCCAGCTTCACCGGGACGAACACCGGGGAGCTGTTTTTT.

V is TRBV25-1 and J is TRBJ2-2, with unresolved D. CDR1 MGHDK and CDR2 SYGVNS come from the germline V gene. Between the trimmed V and J ends, which lost 3 bases and 0 bases, there was a span of 11 bases. The CDR3 extends over 16 amino acids. The CDR3 DNA follows: TGTGCCAGCAGTGACCCCAGCAGCCCGAACACCGGGGAGCTGTTTTTT. Translated, it gives CASSDPSSPNTGELFF.